This is a list of T cell receptor beta chains from one sample in a study of shared clonotypes between healthy human individuals. Sequencing was performed with immunoSEQ multiplex PCR; in TCRdb, only in-frame clones are kept and a portion is missing. The top ten clones hold about 1.1% of a sample with some 2,000,000 clones, approximately 94% of them seen once. Sequencing input: naive CD8+ T cells sorted from blood. The receptors originated from a man aged 18 to 29 in good health. The CDR3 runs from the conserved cysteine through the conserved F or W. A D gene is named only where the DNA matches it firmly. A row's size may be missing; if present it is once, few, many or a size class.

>.|.|TRBV5-6|TRBJ2-7
CASSLFPSYEQYF
TGTGCCAGCAGCTTGTTCCCATCCTACGAGCAGTACTTC
>.|.|TRBV9|TRBJ1-1
CASSVEYVNTEAFF
TGTGCCAGCAGCGTAGAGTATGTGAACACTGAAGCTTTCTTT
>.|.|TRBV11-2|TRBJ2-3
CASSVLRVTGTDTQYF
TGTGCCAGCAGCGTGCTCCGGGTTACAGGCACAGATACGCAGTATTTT
>.|.|TRBV7-9|TRBJ2-7
CATNRVGHLSYEQYF
TGTGCCACCAATCGGGTGGGGCACCTCTCCTACGAGCAGTACTTC
>.|.|TRBV19|TRBJ1-2
CASSILLANYGYTF
TGTGCCAGTAGTATTCTCTTAGCTAACTATGGCTACACCTTC
>.|once|TRBV5-4|TRBJ2-2
CASSFGATGELFF
TGTGCCAGCAGCTTTGGCGCCACCGGGGAGCTGTTTTTT
>TRBD1|.|TRBV27|TRBJ2-3
CASSGSTGGTDTQYF
TGTGCCAGCAGTGGATCGACAGGGGGCACAGATACGCAGTATTTT
>.|.|TRBV7-9|TRBJ1-1
CASSFRQLNTEAFF
TGTGCCAGCAGCTTCCGACAGCTCAACACTGAAGCTTTCTTT
>TRBD1|.|TRBV11-2|TRBJ2-2
CASSLTGAFGELFF
TGTGCCAGCAGCTTAACAGGGGCGTTCGGGGAGCTGTTTTTT
>TRBD2|.|TRBV10-1|TRBJ2-3
CASSDPTSGSRTDTQYF
TGCGCCAGCAGTGACCCTACTAGCGGGAGCCGCACAGATACGCAGTATTTT
>TRBD1|.|TRBV7-6|TRBJ1-4
CASSFGTGREKLFF
TGTGCCAGCAGCTTCGGGACAGGGAGGGAAAAACTGTTTTTT
>.|few|TRBV27|TRBJ1-5
CASGQGNQPQHF
TGTGCCAGTGGGCAGGGTAATCAGCCCCAGCATTTT
>.|.|TRBV11-2|TRBJ2-7
CASSLVSSNYEQYF
TGTGCCAGCAGCTTAGTAAGTAGTAACTACGAGCAGTACTTC
>TRBD1|.|TRBV9|TRBJ2-7
CASSVGTGGMDEQYF
TGTGCCAGCAGCGTTGGGACAGGGGGCATGGACGAGCAGTACTTC
>.|.|TRBV28|TRBJ2-5
CASSWGQVVQETQYF
TGTGCCAGCAGTTGGGGCCAGGTAGTACAGGAGACCCAGTACTTC
>TRBD1|.|TRBV28|TRBJ1-1
CASSLAGQGIWNTEAFF
TGTGCCAGCAGTTTAGCCGGACAGGGGATTTGGAACACTGAAGCTTTCTTT
>TRBD2|.|TRBV6-1|TRBJ2-2
CASSEAPWLAGESGELFF
TGTGCCAGCAGTGAAGCGCCGTGGCTAGCGGGAGAGTCCGGGGAGCTGTTTTTT
>TRBD2|.|TRBV7-6|TRBJ2-3
CASSLDGGSADTQYF
TGTGCCAGCAGCTTAGACGGCGGGAGCGCAGATACGCAGTATTTT
>.|.|TRBV4-1|TRBJ2-7
CASSQLHPTVSSYEQYF
TGCGCCAGCAGCCAACTACACCCGACAGTTAGCTCCTACGAGCAGTACTTC
>.|.|TRBV6-5|TRBJ2-7
CASSYSAHYEQYF
TGTGCCAGCAGTTACTCAGCCCACTACGAGCAGTACTTC
>.|.|TRBV30|TRBJ2-5
CAWNPLAAQETQYF
TGTGCCTGGAACCCACTTGCGGCCCAAGAGACCCAGTACTTC
>.|.|TRBV13|TRBJ1-1
CASSGDRLNTEAFF
TGTGCCAGCAGCGGGGACCGTCTGAACACTGAAGCTTTCTTT
>.|.|TRBV28|TRBJ2-7
CASSDGLLAYEQYF
TGTGCCAGCAGTGACGGACTATTAGCCTACGAGCAGTACTTC
>.|.|TRBV27|TRBJ2-7
CASSPSRGPRNYEQYF
TGTGCCAGCAGTCCCTCACGGGGACCCCGCAACTACGAGCAGTACTTC
>TRBD2|.|TRBV29-1|TRBJ2-1
CSVELAGTSYNEQFF
TGCAGCGTTGAGTTAGCGGGAACCTCCTACAATGAGCAGTTCTTC
>.|.|TRBV4-1|TRBJ2-7
CASSQGSPVAAYEQYF
TGCGCCAGCAGCCAAGGATCGCCGGTGGCCGCCTACGAGCAGTACTTC
>.|.|TRBV4-1|TRBJ2-2
CASSVGWGAMNTGELFF
TGCGCCAGCAGCGTTGGTTGGGGGGCCATGAACACCGGGGAGCTGTTTTTT
>TRBD2|.|TRBV5-6|TRBJ2-3
CASSPPWGRATDTQYF
TGTGCCAGCAGCCCCCCTTGGGGGAGGGCCACAGATACGCAGTATTTT
>TRBD1|.|TRBV19|TRBJ1-2
CASNRKRDRESYGYTF
TGTGCCAGTAACCGAAAGAGAGACAGGGAGAGCTATGGCTACACCTTC
>.|.|TRBV7-3|TRBJ1-6
CASSLSGSSYNSPLHF
TGTGCCAGCAGCTTAAGTGGGAGCTCCTATAATTCACCCCTCCACTTT
>.|.|TRBV6-5|TRBJ2-1
CASSPILYNEQFF
TGTGCCAGCAGCCCGATCCTTTACAATGAGCAGTTCTTC
>.|.|TRBV27|TRBJ1-4
CASSPGHNEKLFF
TGTGCCAGCAGTCCTGGACACAATGAAAAACTGTTTTTT
>.|.|TRBV15|TRBJ1-5
CATSRGSTENQPQHF
TGTGCCACCAGCAGAGGTTCAACAGAGAATCAGCCCCAGCATTTT
>.|few|TRBV6-1|TRBJ1-6
CASSEMIGTVGNSPLHF
TGTGCCAGCAGTGAAATGATAGGGACCGTGGGGAATTCACCCCTCCACTTT
>.|.|TRBV7-9|TRBJ2-2
CASSQPLDPRTGELFF
TGTGCCAGCAGCCAGCCTTTGGACCCCCGGACCGGGGAGCTGTTTTTT
>TRBD2|.|TRBV30|TRBJ2-5
CAWRGTNQETQYF
TGTGCCTGGAGGGGGACTAACCAAGAGACCCAGTACTTC
>.|.|TRBV21-1|TRBJ2-2
CASRALYTGLTGELFF
TGTGCCAGCAGGGCTTTGTACACAGGCTTGACCGGGGAGCTGTTTTTT
>.|.|TRBV5-1|TRBJ2-1
CASSSPGGSYNEQFF
TGCGCCAGCAGCTCGCCCGGCGGCTCCTACAATGAGCAGTTCTTC
>.|.|TRBV6-5|TRBJ2-3
CASSYSLNTDTQYF
TGTGCCAGCAGTTACTCGCTCAACACAGATACGCAGTATTTT
>TRBD1|.|TRBV4-1|TRBJ1-4
CASSQVGIGTGIGGATNEKLFF
TGCGCCAGCAGCCAAGTGGGAATCGGGACAGGCATAGGGGGGGCAACTAATGAAAAACTGTTTTTT
>.|.|TRBV10-3|TRBJ1-5
CAGGDGNQPQHF
TGTGCCGGGGGGGACGGCAATCAGCCCCAGCATTTT
>.|once|TRBV29-1|TRBJ1-2
CSVLEENYGYTF
TGCAGCGTGCTGGAGGAGAACTATGGCTACACCTTC
>.|.|TRBV18|TRBJ1-5
CASSEGGASNQPQHF
TGTGCCAGCTCCGAGGGAGGGGCCAGCAATCAGCCCCAGCATTTT
>.|.|TRBV14|TRBJ2-1
CASSQEGGRVNEQFF
TGTGCCAGCAGCCAAGAGGGGGGCCGGGTCAATGAGCAGTTCTTC
>.|.|TRBV28|TRBJ1-1
CASSPVHYTEAFF
TGTGCCAGCAGCCCGGTCCACTACACTGAAGCTTTCTTT
>TRBD2|.|TRBV2|TRBJ2-2
CASTDGLAAGELFF
TGTGCCAGCACCGATGGGCTAGCGGCCGGGGAGCTGTTTTTT
>.|.|TRBV7-9|TRBJ2-1
CASTLSGSYNEQFF
TGTGCCAGCACCCTCAGTGGCTCCTACAATGAGCAGTTCTTC
>TRBD1|.|TRBV7-9|TRBJ2-5
CASTGQGFQETQYF
TGTGCCAGCACGGGACAGGGGTTCCAAGAGACCCAGTACTTC
>TRBD2|.|TRBV28|TRBJ2-2
CASSLRGEGPELFF
TGTGCCAGCAGTTTGAGAGGGGAGGGTCCGGAGCTGTTTTTT
>TRBD2|.|TRBV7-2|TRBJ2-1
CASSLGTSGGEYEQFF
TGTGCCAGCAGCCTTGGGACTAGCGGGGGGGAATATGAGCAGTTCTTC
>.|.|TRBV19|TRBJ1-3
CASSIVAGTLGNTIYF
TGTGCCAGTAGTATAGTTGCCGGGACACTCGGAAACACCATATATTTT
>.|.|TRBV2|TRBJ1-2
CASSEMGGSNYGYTF
TGTGCCAGCAGTGAAATGGGCGGAAGTAACTATGGCTACACCTTC
>TRBD2|.|TRBV4-3|TRBJ2-5
CASARSGEEETQYF
TGCGCCAGCGCCCGTAGCGGGGAAGAAGAGACCCAGTACTTC
>.|.|TRBV21-1|TRBJ2-7
CASSKFSPGLASEQYF
TGTGCCAGCAGCAAGTTCTCCCCGGGACTAGCCTCCGAGCAGTACTTC
>TRBD1|.|TRBV11-2|TRBJ2-7
CASSRTGGVEQYF
TGTGCCAGCAGCCGGACAGGGGGCGTCGAGCAGTACTTC